The 14 T cell receptor beta chains given below trace back to one sample, sequenced in a study of OX40 agonist ivuxolimab in advanced cancers. Library preparation employed the immunoSEQ multiplex PCR assay. TCRdb holds this immuneACCESS table with in-frame rearrangements only. Some clones are missing; in checked studies, unresolved V genes explain under half, and the rest has no known cause. The sample data list 57,000 or so clones, and approximately 86% of these were observed just once. Clones ranked in the top ten supply around 0.9% of the sample. Here the sequenced sample was CD4+ or CD8+ T cells sorted from blood, taken in a trial of the OX40 agonist ivuxolimab. The receptors derive from an adult with an advanced solid tumor such as melanoma, head and neck, liver or kidney cancer.

The V call is TRBV6-6, the J call TRBJ2-2, with 10 bases fitting TRBD2. From germline, CDR1 is MNHNY and CDR2 SVGAGI (reference sequence). The CDR3 sequence is 16 residues long. V lost 2 bases, J lost 4 bases, and 4 bases stayed unmatched. As DNA, the CDR3 is TGTGCCAGCAGTTACCAGCGGGAGGGCCTCACCGGGGAGCTGTTTTTT. Translated: CASSYQREGLTGELFF.

The chain links TRBV5-1 to TRBJ2-5; 8 bases are a match to TRBD2. Unmatched junction bases numbered 10, after V lost 2 bases and J lost 4 bases. In germline, CDR1 is SGHRS, CDR2 YFSETQ. The length of the CDR3 is 16 residues. The CDR3 sequence is CASSFQLAGGGETQYF. Here the CDR3 DNA reads TGCGCCAGCAGCTTCCAACTGGCGGGGGGCGGAGAGACCCAGTACTTC. Full variable domain (remainder filled in from reference TRBV5-1 and TRBJ2-5): KAGVTQTPRYLIKTRGQQVTLSCSPISGHRSVSWYQQTPGQGLQFLFEYFSETQRNKGNFPGRFSGRQFSNSRSEMNVSTLELGDSALYLCASSFQLAGGGETQYFGPGTRLLVL.

This rearrangement joins TRBV5-4 to TRBJ2-2; 7 bases match TRBD2. The CDR3 consists of 16 residues. The germline CDR1 and CDR2 sequences are SGHNT and YYREEE (reference sequence). The trim removed 0 bases at V and 4 bases at J, leaving 6 bases unmatched. CDR3 sequence (DNA): TGTGCCAGCAGCTTGGCCGCCAGGGAGGGCACCGGGGAGCTGTTTTTT. This sequence encodes CASSLAAREGTGELFF.

The V gene is TRBV7-2, the J gene TRBJ2-5, with D uncertain. Trimming removed 0 bases from V and 7 bases from J, with 9 bases in between. This CDR3 has 13 residues. Germline lookup yields CDR1 SGHTA and CDR2 FQGNSA. The CDR3 sequence: CASSLAEIGTQYF. As DNA, the CDR3 is TGTGCCAGCAGCTTAGCCGAGATAGGGACCCAGTACTTC.

This chain connects TRBV5-6 to TRBJ1-6, with a tentative D call TRBD1 (5 bases). The germline V and J ends were trimmed by 1 base and 10 bases, with 12 bases remaining between them. The CDR3 contains 14 residues. The germline CDR1 and CDR2 sequences are SGHDT and YYEEEE. CDR3 sequence reads: CASSLWGGESPLHF. Written as DNA, the CDR3 is TGTGCCAGCAGCTTGTGGGGAGGGGAATCACCCCTCCACTTT.

The rearrangement uses TRBV28 and TRBJ2-5; 7 positions agree with TRBD2. The DNA matches TRBJ2-7 better at its end, which makes the J call doubtful. This CDR3 region has 15 residues. CDR1 is MDHEN, CDR2 SYDVKM, per germline. CDR3 loop: CATTRPTGGSYEQYF. The CDR3 region has the DNA TGTGCCACCACTCGACCAACGGGAGGCTCCTACGAGCAGTACTTC.

The gene calls are TRBV11-2 and TRBJ2-7; 10 bases line up with TRBD2. The germline CDR1 and CDR2 sequences are SGHAT and FQNNGV. The J segment lost 6 bases and the V segment lost 5 bases, leaving 4 bases of the junction unmatched. The CDR3 extends over 13 amino acids. CDR3 sequence reads: CASSQGLAFEQYF. The CDR3 region has the DNA TGTGCCAGCAGCCAGGGACTAGCGTTCGAGCAGTACTTC.

V gene TRBV5-5 combines with J gene TRBJ2-3; tentative D call: TRBD1 (7 bases). Trimming took 4 bases from V and 3 from J, leaving 24 bases between them. CDR1 and CDR2 (germline): SGHKS, YYEKEE (reference sequence). The CDR3 totals 18 residues. The CDR3 reads CASSRGTVELRWTDTQYF. CDR3 sequence (DNA): TGTGCCAGCAGCCGCGGGACAGTTGAGCTTCGGTGGACAGATACGCAGTATTTT.

J is TRBJ1-6 and V is TRBV5-4, with D possibly being TRBD1 (6 bases). CDR3 length: 14 amino acids. The germline CDR1 and CDR2 sequences are SGHNT and YYREEE (reference sequence). With 4 bases removed from V and 7 bases from J, the gap between germline ends came to 12 bases. CDR3 DNA sequence: TGTGCCAGCAGCGTAACAGGGTACAATTCACCCCTCCACTTT. Amino acid sequence: CASSVTGYNSPLHF.

This chain uses TRBV5-4 with TRBJ1-4; unclear D gene. Looked up from germline, CDR1 is SGHNT and CDR2 is YYREEE (reference sequence). V shed 2 bases and J shed 4 bases, with 9 bases lying between them. The CDR3 is 14 residues long. This chain's CDR3 is CASSFGPVNEKLFF. CDR3 bases: TGTGCCAGCAGCTTCGGTCCGGTTAATGAAAAACTGTTTTTT.

The rearrangement joins TRBV7-9 to TRBJ1-4; D not certain. Germline CDR1 SEHNR, CDR2 FQNEAQ (reference sequence). V lost 6 bases, J lost 6 bases, and 14 bases lay in between. CDR3 length: 14 amino acids. The DNA for the CDR3 is TGTGCCAGCAGACTACAAGGGAGGGATGAAAAACTGTTTTTT. It encodes CASRLQGRDEKLFF.

In regard to this clone: Other nucleotide sequences from this sample produce the same CDR3. This sequence joins TRBV5-1 and TRBJ2-3; no reliable D call. The CDR3 is 13 residues long. V was trimmed by 0 bases and J by 3 bases, leaving 5 bases between them. Germline values: CDR1 SGHRS, CDR2 YFSETQ. The CDR3, as DNA: TGCGCCAGCAGCTTGGCAGGAACAGATACGCAGTATTTT. Amino acid sequence: CASSLAGTDTQYF.

The rearrangement joins TRBV11-1 to TRBJ1-2; 8 bases map to TRBD1. CDR1 and CDR2 from the germline V gene are SGHAT and FQDESV (reference sequence). CDR3 length equals 15 residues. V gave up 5 bases and J gave up 4 bases; unmatched junction bases: 9. The CDR3 DNA sequence: TGTGCCAGCAGCCCCGGTTCAGGGGGCATCTATGGCTACACCTTC. Translating it yields CASSPGSGGIYGYTF.

This sequence joins TRBV27 and TRBJ1-2, with TRBD1 matching 7 bases. Per germline, CDR1 MNHEY and CDR2 SMNVEV (reference sequence). Trimming took 3 bases from V and 7 from J; bases not matched to a gene: 8. The CDR3 is 14 amino acids. CDR3 sequence: CASSFGTEISGYTF. As DNA, the CDR3 is TGTGCCAGCAGTTTCGGGACAGAAATTAGTGGCTACACCTTC.